These T cell receptor beta chains were read from a single sample in a study of T cell repertoires in cytomegalovirus infection. In TCRdb, the reads were re-called with MiXCR into one record per CDR3 protein. Altogether hundreds of thousands of distinct CDR3 sequences are present, more than 30% being singletons, with the ten largest covering about a sixth. For these receptors, no antigen is known. The source was cultured PBMCs, collected from culture after CMV antigen stimulation. The receptors shown here come from a human donor in good health (CMV status not recorded). Some clones in this sample may be carry-over from other donors' samples. Both conserved end residues are part of each CDR3. Fields, in order: clone size, V gene, J gene, D gene, CDR3 protein, CDR3 DNA. A D gene is named only where the DNA matches it firmly. Not every row has a clone size; where given, it reads once, few, many or a size class.

size: .; V: TRBV2; J: TRBJ2-1; D: TRBD2; CDR3: CASTVAGEGNEQFF; DNA: TGTGCCAGCACCGTAGCGGGAGAGGGGAATGAGCAGTTCTTC
size: .; V: TRBV6-1; J: TRBJ2-5; D: .; CDR3: CASTKAGRTQETQYF; DNA: TGTGCCAGCACCAAGGCGGGACGAACACAAGAGACCCAGTACTTC
size: few; V: TRBV4-3; J: TRBJ2-1; D: TRBD2; CDR3: CASSQETSGAKYNEQFF; DNA: TGCGCCAGCAGCCAAGAGACTAGCGGAGCCAAATACAATGAGCAGTTCTTC
size: many; V: TRBV7-2; J: TRBJ2-3; D: .; CDR3: CASSPLATLTDTQYF; DNA: TGTGCCAGCAGCCCTTTAGCGACCCTCACAGATACGCAGTATTTT
size: .; V: TRBV7-2; J: TRBJ2-7; D: .; CDR3: CASSLARTYEQYF; DNA: TGTGCCAGCAGCTTAGCCCGCACCTACGAGCAGTACTTC
size: .; V: TRBV28; J: TRBJ1-5; D: TRBD1; CDR3: CASSFRGQGYQPQHF; DNA: TGTGCCAGCAGTTTTCGCGGACAGGGTTACCAGCCCCAGCATTTT
size: .; V: TRBV7-8; J: TRBJ2-1; D: .; CDR3: CASSPFTVGEQFF; DNA: TGTGCCAGCAGCCCTTTTACGGTGGGTGAGCAGTTCTTC
size: many; V: TRBV27; J: TRBJ1-3; D: .; CDR3: CASSLKWGGNTIYF; DNA: TGTGCCAGCAGTTTAAAGTGGGGAGGAAACACCATATATTTT
size: .; V: TRBV14; J: TRBJ2-1; D: .; CDR3: CASSQVRGNEQFF; DNA: TGTGCCAGCAGCCAGGTGAGGGGTAATGAGCAGTTCTTC
size: .; V: TRBV2; J: TRBJ2-1; D: .; CDR3: CASSEAELVYYNEQFF; DNA: TGTGCCAGCAGTGAAGCCGAACTAGTTTACTACAATGAGCAGTTCTTC
size: .; V: TRBV12-3/TRBV12-4; J: TRBJ2-1; D: TRBD2; CDR3: CASSLAGGRAYNEQFF; DNA: TGTGCCAGCAGTTTAGCTGGCGGGAGGGCCTACAATGAGCAGTTCTTC
size: .; V: TRBV28; J: TRBJ2-7; D: .; CDR3: CASSPGHTYEQYF; DNA: TGTGCCAGCAGCCCGGGACATACCTACGAGCAGTACTTC